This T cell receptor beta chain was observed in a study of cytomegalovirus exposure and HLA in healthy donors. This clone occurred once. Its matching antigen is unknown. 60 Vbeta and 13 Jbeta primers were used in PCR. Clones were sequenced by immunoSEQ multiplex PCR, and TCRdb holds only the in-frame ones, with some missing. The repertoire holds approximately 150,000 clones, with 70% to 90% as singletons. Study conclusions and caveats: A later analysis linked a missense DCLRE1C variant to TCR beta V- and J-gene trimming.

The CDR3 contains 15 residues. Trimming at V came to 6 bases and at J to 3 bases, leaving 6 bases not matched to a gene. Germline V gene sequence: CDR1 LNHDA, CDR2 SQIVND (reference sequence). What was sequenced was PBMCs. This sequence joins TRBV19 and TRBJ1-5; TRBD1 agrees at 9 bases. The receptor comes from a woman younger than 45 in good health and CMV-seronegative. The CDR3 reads CASSVDRGYNQPQHF. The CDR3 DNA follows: TGTGCCAGTAGCGTCGACAGGGGGTACAATCAGCCCCAGCATTTT.